This TCR beta chain was sequenced in a study of shared clonotypes between healthy human individuals. The study, taken as a whole, reports: The study drew on few donors, limiting represented genetic and exposure-history diversity.

As to this clone: Its matching antigen is unknown.

In the original analysis: ImmunoSEQ supplied junction-only sequences lacking quality scores, so filtering was different. Only in-frame clones appear in the TCRdb table, and some are missing; sequencing was by immunoSEQ multiplex PCR. That table furnishes V, J and clone size, whereas the DNA furnished D and trimming. Of 2 million to 3 million clones listed, roughly 93% are singletons. The sequenced sample consisted of naive CD4+ T cells from PBMCs. Subset here: CD45RA+ positively selected. This sequence originates from a man aged 18 to 29 in good health. Some clones in this sample may be carry-over from other donors' samples.

CDR3 DNA: TGTGCCAGCAGCCCCCCACCTCTGCGCGAGCAGTACTTC. Its translation is CASSPPPLREQYF. The gene calls are TRBV11-2 and TRBJ2-7, with unresolved D. CDR1 SGHAT and CDR2 FQNNGV come from the germline V gene. The CDR3 length is 13 residues. Trimming removed 5 bases at V and 6 bases at J, with 14 bases between.